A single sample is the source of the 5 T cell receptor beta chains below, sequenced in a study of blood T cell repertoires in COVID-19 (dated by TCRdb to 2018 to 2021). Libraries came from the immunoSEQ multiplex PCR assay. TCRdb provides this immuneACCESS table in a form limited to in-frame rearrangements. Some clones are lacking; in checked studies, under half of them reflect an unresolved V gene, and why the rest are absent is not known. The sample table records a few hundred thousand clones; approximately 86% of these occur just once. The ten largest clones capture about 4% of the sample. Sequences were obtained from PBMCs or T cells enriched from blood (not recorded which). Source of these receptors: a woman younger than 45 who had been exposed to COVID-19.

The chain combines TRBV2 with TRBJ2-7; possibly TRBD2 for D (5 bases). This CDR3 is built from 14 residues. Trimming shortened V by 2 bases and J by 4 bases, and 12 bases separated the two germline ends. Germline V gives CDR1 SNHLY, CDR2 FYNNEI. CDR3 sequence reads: CASSEQFGGYEQYF. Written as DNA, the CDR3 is TGTGCCAGCAGTGAACAGTTCGGAGGTTACGAGCAGTACTTC.

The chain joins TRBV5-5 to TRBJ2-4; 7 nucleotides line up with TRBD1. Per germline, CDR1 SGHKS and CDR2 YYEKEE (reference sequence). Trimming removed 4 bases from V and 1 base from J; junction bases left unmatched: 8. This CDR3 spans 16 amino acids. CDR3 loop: CASSKGQTPAKNIQYF. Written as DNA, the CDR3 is TGTGCCAGCAGCAAGGGACAGACTCCGGCCAAAAACATTCAGTACTTC.

CDR3 sequence (DNA): TGTGCCAGCAGTTACCGGGACAGATCCTTCTTT. Protein: CASSYRDRSFF. V usage is TRBV6-5 and J usage is TRBJ1-1; TRBD1 agrees at 7 bases. Germline CDR1 and CDR2: MNHEY and SVGAGI. J was trimmed by 14 bases and V by 2 bases; bases with no gene match: 5. This CDR3 is built from 11 residues.

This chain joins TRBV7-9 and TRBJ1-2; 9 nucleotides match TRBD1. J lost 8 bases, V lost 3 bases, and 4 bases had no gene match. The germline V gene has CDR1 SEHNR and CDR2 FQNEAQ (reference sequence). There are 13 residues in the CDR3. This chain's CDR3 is CASSFGTGIGYTF. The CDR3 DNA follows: TGTGCCAGCAGCTTTGGGACAGGGATCGGCTACACCTTC. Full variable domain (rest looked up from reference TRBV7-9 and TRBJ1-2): DTGVSQNPRHKITKRGQNVTFRCDPISEHNRLYWYRQTLGQGPEFLTYFQNEAQLEKSRLLSDRFSAERPKGSFSTLEIQRTEQGDSAMYLCASSFGTGIGYTFGSGTRLTVV.

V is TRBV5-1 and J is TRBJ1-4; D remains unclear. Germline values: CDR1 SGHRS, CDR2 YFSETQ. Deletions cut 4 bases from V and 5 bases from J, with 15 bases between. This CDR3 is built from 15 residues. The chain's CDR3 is CASSPEIRKNEKLFF. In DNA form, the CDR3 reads TGCGCCAGCAGCCCGGAGATTAGAAAGAATGAAAAACTGTTTTTT.